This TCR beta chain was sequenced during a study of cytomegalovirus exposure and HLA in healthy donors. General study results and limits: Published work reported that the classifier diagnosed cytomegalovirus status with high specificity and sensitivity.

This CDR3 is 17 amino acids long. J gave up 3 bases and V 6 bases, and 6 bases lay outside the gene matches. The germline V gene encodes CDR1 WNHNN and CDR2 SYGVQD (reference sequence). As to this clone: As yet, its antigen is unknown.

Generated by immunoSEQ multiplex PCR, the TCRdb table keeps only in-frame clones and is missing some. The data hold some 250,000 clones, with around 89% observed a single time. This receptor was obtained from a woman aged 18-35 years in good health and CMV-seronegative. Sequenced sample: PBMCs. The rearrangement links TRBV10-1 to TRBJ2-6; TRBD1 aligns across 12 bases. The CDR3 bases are TGCGCCAGCAGCCCGGGACAGGGGGCGCTTGGGGCCAACGTCCTGACTTTC. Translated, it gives CASSPGQGALGANVLTF.